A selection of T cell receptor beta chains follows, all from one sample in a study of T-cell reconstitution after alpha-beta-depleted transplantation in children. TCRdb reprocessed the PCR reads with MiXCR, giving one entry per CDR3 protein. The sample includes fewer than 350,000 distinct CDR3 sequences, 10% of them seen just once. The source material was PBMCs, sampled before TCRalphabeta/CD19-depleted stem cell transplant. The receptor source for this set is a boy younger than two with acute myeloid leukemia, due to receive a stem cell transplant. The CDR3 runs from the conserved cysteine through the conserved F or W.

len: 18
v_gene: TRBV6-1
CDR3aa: CASSEKGSTGGRTGELFF

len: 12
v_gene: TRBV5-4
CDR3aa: CASSLDGIGYTF

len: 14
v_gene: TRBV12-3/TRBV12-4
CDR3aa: CASSLRGAHQPQHF

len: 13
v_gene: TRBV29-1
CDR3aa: CSVVTGLDEKLFF

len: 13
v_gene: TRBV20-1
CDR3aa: CSARSRPYNEQFF

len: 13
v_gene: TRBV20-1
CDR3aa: CSAKRGMDTEAFF

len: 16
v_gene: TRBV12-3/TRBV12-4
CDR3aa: CASSLTGTFDFYEQYF

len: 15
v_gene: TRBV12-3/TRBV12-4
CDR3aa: CASKLAGEYTDTQYF

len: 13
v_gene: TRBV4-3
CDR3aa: CASSQSRAYEQYF

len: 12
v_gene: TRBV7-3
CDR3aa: CASSLNGYEQFF

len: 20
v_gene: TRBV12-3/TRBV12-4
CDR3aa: CASRTLEGTGGSSNTGELFF

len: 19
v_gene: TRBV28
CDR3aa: CASSFPTSGGAGRTDTQYF

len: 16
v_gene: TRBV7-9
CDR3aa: CASSYAPRGVRHGYTF

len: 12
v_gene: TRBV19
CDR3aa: CASNGPQETQYF

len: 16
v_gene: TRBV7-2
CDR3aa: CASSPGSRQLQETQYF

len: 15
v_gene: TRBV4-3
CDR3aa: CASSQDLNSPKEQYF

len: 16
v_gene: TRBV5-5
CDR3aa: CASSLTFWTANYGYTF

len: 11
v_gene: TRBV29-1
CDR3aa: CSVEQENEQYF

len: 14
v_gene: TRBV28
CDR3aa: CASSGAYREQPQHF

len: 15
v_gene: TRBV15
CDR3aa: CATSREGLAGDEQYF

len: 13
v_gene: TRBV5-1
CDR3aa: CASGLAGRNEQFF

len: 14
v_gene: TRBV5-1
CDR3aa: CASSSDRGDYEQYF

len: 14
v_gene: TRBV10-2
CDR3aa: CASSDNGRDNEQFF

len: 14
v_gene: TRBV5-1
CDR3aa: CASSSGATNEKLFF

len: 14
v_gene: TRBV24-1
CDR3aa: CATSDFRGGETQYF

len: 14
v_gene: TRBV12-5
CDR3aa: CASGLAGRYNEQFF

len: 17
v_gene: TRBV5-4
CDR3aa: CASSSPRPNSNTGELFF

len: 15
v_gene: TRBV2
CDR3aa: CASSAERGSTDTQYF

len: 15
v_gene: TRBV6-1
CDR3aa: CASRPTGANYQPQHF

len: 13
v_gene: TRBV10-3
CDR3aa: CAIRSGTLETQYF

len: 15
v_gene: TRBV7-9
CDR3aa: CASSPKSGNTGELFF

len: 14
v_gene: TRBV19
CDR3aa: CASSIGYRPYEQYF

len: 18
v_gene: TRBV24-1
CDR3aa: CATSDPLAGGPEKETQYF

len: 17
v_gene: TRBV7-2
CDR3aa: CASSLPRPIRGGYEQYF

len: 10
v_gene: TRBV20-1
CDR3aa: CSARRETQYF

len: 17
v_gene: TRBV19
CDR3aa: CASSSNRLARVGNEQFF

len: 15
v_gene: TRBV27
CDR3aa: CASSLAGGPYNEQFF

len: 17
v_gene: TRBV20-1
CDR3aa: CSAGPRFLAGGYNEQFF

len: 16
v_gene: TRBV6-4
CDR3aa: CASSVPFERKAGELFF

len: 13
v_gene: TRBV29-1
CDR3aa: CSVDRLGNTEAFF

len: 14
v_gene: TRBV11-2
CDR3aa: CASSLGRQSYEQYF

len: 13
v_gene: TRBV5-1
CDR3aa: CASSSTGFYEQYF

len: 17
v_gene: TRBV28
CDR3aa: CASSSTPGQVSGNTIYF

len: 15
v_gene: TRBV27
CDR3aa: CASSLSRRSYNEQFF

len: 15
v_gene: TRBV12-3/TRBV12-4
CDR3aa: CASSFSSGSINEQFF

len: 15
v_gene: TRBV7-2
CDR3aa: CASSLVSGYQETQYF

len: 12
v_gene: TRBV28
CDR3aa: CASSLLNQPQHF

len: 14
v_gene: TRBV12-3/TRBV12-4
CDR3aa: CASRQQGFQETQYF

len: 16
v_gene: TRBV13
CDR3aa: CASSAVVLAGADTQYF

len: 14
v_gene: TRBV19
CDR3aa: CASSMAGGPQEQFF

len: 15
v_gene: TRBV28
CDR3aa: CASGLLRVTSFEQYF

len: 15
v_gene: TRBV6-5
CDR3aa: CASSTDGVGNQPQHF

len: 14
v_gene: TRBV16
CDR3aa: CASSRGSLGNTIYF